These 18 T cell receptor beta chains share one sample of origin, sequenced in a study of molecular identifiers for immune sequencing clone quantification. TCRdb recomputed calls from the PCR reads with MiXCR, one row per CDR3 protein. The sample yields more than 550,000 distinct CDR3 sequences, less than 30% seen once. The sequencing input was naive CD8+ T cells from blood, with Jurkat cell RNA spiked in. Subset denoted: FACS-sorted CD8+CD4-CCR7+CD45RA+ naive T cells. The receptors were gathered from a human donor in good health. Some libraries in this study had Jurkat cell RNA spiked in.

This clonotype was counted at least ten times. The V gene is TRBV12-5, the J gene TRBJ1-1; D is unresolved. The CDR3 is made up of 12 amino acids. V was clipped by 3 bases and J by 0 bases, with 2 bases between them. CDR1 is LGHNT and CDR2 is FRNRAP in the germline V gene. The CDR3 DNA follows: TGTGCTAGTGGTTTCGTGAACACTGAAGCTTTCTTT. This sequence encodes CASGFVNTEAFF.

This clonotype has more than one count but fewer than ten. This chain connects TRBV6-5 to TRBJ2-7; D is unresolved. The CDR3 spans 14 residues. Germline CDR1 reads MNHEY; CDR2 reads SVGAGI. V lost 0 bases, J lost 2 bases, and 8 bases lay in between. The CDR3 bases are TGTGCCAGCAGTTACTCGCTTCCACCCTACGAGCAGTACTTC. As protein: CASSYSLPPYEQYF.

This chain connects TRBV20-1 to TRBJ2-5, with D perhaps TRBD1 (7 bases). Trimming shortened V by 6 bases and J by 3 bases, and 14 bases separated the two germline ends. CDR1 and CDR2 from the germline V gene are DFQATT and SNEGSKA (reference sequence). CDR3 length: 13 residues. In nucleotides, the CDR3 is TGCAGTGCCGATGACAGGGAGGAAGAGACCCAGTACTTC. It translates to CSADDREEETQYF.

In its sample, this clonotype was seen many times. V usage is TRBV28 and J usage is TRBJ1-1, with a weak D call TRBD1 (6 bases). The V gene lost 3 bases and the J gene lost 4 bases, with 12 bases spanning the gap. CDR1 is MDHEN, CDR2 SYDVKM, per germline. CDR3 length: 14 amino acids. The CDR3: CASSFRGLSTEAFF. Written as DNA, the CDR3 is TGTGCCAGCAGTTTCAGGGGTTTGAGCACTGAAGCTTTCTTT.

The chain uses TRBV5-1 and TRBJ2-2; no reliable D call. V gave up 6 bases and J gave up 3 bases, with 9 bases separating them. The CDR3 is made up of 13 amino acids. CDR1 is SGHRS and CDR2 is YFSETQ in the germline V gene. The CDR3 DNA reads TGCGCCAGCACCTCTGCAGACACCGGGGAGCTGTTTTTT. Translated: CASTSADTGELFF. Full variable domain (outside the CDR3, taken from reference TRBV5-1 and TRBJ2-2): KAGVTQTPRYLIKTRGQQVTLSCSPISGHRSVSWYQQTPGQGLQFLFEYFSETQRNKGNFPGRFSGRQFSNSRSEMNVSTLELGDSALYLCASTSADTGELFFGEGSRLTVL.

This rearrangement joins TRBV18 to TRBJ2-5; D unresolved. V was pared by 4 bases and J by 0 bases, with 12 bases between. The CDR3 is 15 residues long. CDR1 and CDR2 from the germline V gene are KGHSH and LQKENI. The CDR3 DNA reads TGTGCCAGCTCACATAGGCAGGAAGACCAAGAGACCCAGTACTTC. It is translated as CASSHRQEDQETQYF.

This clonotype was seen many times. The chain employs TRBV6-5 and TRBJ2-5; 9 bases match TRBD1. The trim removed 1 base at V and 0 bases at J, leaving 3 bases unmatched. Germline lookup yields CDR1 MNHEY and CDR2 SVGAGI. CDR3 length equals 16 residues. CDR3 region: CASSYWTGDHQETQYF. CDR3 bases: TGTGCCAGCAGTTACTGGACAGGGGACCACCAAGAGACCCAGTACTTC.

The chain has TRBV12-3 or TRBV12-4 and TRBJ2-3; 11 bases fit TRBD2. The CDR3 sequence is 14 residues long. V lost 5 bases, J lost 4 bases, and 2 bases stayed unmatched. The CDR3 loop is CASSNSGGADTQYF. CDR3 DNA: TGTGCCAGCAGTAATAGCGGGGGGGCAGATACGCAGTATTTT.

This chain connects TRBV12-3 or TRBV12-4 to TRBJ2-3; tentatively, D is TRBD2 (6 bases). CDR3 length: 13 residues. The germline V and J ends were trimmed by 10 bases and 7 bases, with 18 bases remaining between them. CDR3 coding DNA: TGTGCCAACAGGACTAAGTTCCTGAATACGCAGTATTTT. Translated: CANRTKFLNTQYF.

In this sample, this clonotype turned up a few times. V and J are TRBV12-3 or TRBV12-4 and TRBJ2-2; the D gene is possibly TRBD1 (6 bases). CDR3 length: 14 amino acids. The V gene lost 6 bases and the J gene lost 6 bases, with 14 bases spanning the gap. The CDR3 loop is CASSAGVAAGELFF. The DNA of the CDR3 is TGTGCCAGCAGCGCAGGGGTGGCGGCCGGGGAGCTGTTTTTT.

About this clonotype itself: The junction does not match germline at one end; this may be a read error. The chain has TRBV27 and TRBJ2-1; the D is unclear. The CDR3 has 14 amino acids. Per the germline V gene, CDR1 is MNHEY and CDR2 is SMNVEV (reference sequence). CDR3: CASSPLATYNAQFF. The CDR3 DNA is TGTGCCAGCAGTCCCCTGGCCACCTACAATGCGCAGTTCTTC.

Concerning this clonotype itself: This may be a read error: a much more frequent sequence differs by one nucleotide. The conserved phenylalanine or tryptophan normally closing the CDR3 is absent here, so this likely arose from a read error. The V gene is TRBV5-3, the J gene TRBJ1-4, with 8 bases that match TRBD1. TRBV5-3 is given ORF status, its function remaining uncertain. The CDR3 runs 16 residues. The DNA for the CDR3 is TGTGCCAGCAGCTTGCTTCAGGGGGCGCCTAATGAAAAACTGTTTTAT. It codes for CASSLLQGAPNEKLFY.

A few counts support this clonotype. CDR3 nucleotide sequence: TGTGCCAGCAGTCCCTCGCAGGGGTCTGAAGCTTTCTTT. This encodes CASSPSQGSEAFF. V gene TRBV6-5 combines with J gene TRBJ1-1; tentatively, D is TRBD1 (6 bases). The ends were cut back, 5 bases at V and 6 bases at J, with 13 bases in the middle. The CDR3 consists of 13 residues. Looked up from germline, CDR1 is MNHEY and CDR2 is SVGAGI.

This clonotype has a count of ten or more. The rearrangement joins TRBV9 to TRBJ2-2, with D hard to call. CDR1 is SGDLS, CDR2 YYNGEE, per germline. This CDR3 spans 14 amino acids. V lost 0 bases and J 2 bases, leaving 5 bases between the germline ends. CDR3 DNA: TGTGCCAGCAGCGTAGGTACCAACACCGGGGAGCTGTTTTTT. Amino acids: CASSVGTNTGELFF.

This clonotype appeared many times. The rearrangement joins TRBV7-9 to TRBJ2-3, with 14 nucleotides matching TRBD2. The trim removed 4 bases at V and 4 bases at J, leaving 16 bases unmatched. Germline CDR1 is SEHNR and CDR2 is FQNEAQ (reference sequence). CDR3 length: 20 residues. This CDR3 is CASSSSVWGTSGSRADTQYF. The CDR3 nucleotides are TGTGCCAGCAGCTCGTCGGTGTGGGGGACTAGCGGGAGCAGGGCAGATACGCAGTATTTT. Supplemented by reference TRBV7-9 and TRBJ2-3, the full variable domain reads DTGVSQNPRHKITKRGQNVTFRCDPISEHNRLYWYRQTLGQGPEFLTYFQNEAQLEKSRLLSDRFSAERPKGSFSTLEIQRTEQGDSAMYLCASSSSVWGTSGSRADTQYFGPGTRLTVL.

This clonotype was recorded many times. This chain connects TRBV28 to TRBJ1-1, with TRBD1 matching over 8 bases. The CDR3 extends over 18 amino acids. The germline V gene encodes CDR1 MDHEN and CDR2 SYDVKM. With V trimmed by 5 bases and J by 7 bases, 21 bases remained unmatched. The CDR3 loop reads CASSIPGPGTGFVGEAFF. The CDR3 DNA reads TGTGCCAGCAGTATACCCGGCCCCGGGACAGGCTTCGTCGGTGAAGCTTTCTTT.

This clonotype was seen many times. The rearrangement uses TRBV14 and TRBJ1-1; D is perhaps TRBD1 (6 bases). The CDR3 runs to 15 residues. Trimming removed 4 bases from V and 1 base from J, with 13 bases in between. Germline CDR1 is SGHDN and CDR2 is FVKESK. In nucleotides, the CDR3 is TGTGCCAGCAGCCTTACAGGGACATCGAACACTGAAGCTTTCTTT. Translating it yields CASSLTGTSNTEAFF.

The rearrangement joins TRBV7-3 to TRBJ2-1, with TRBD2 matching 7 bases. CDR3 length equals 15 residues. Germline V CDR1 and CDR2: SGHTA, FQGTGA. The junction had 11 bases not matched to a gene; V was cut back by 4 bases and J by 8 bases. The CDR3 sequence is CASSSSAGIVDEQFF. In DNA, the CDR3 is TGTGCCAGCAGCTCCTCAGCGGGAATCGTCGATGAGCAGTTCTTC. Full variable domain (missing parts from reference TRBV7-3 and TRBJ2-1): GAGVSQTPSNKVTEKGKYVELRCDPISGHTALYWYRQSLGQGPEFLIYFQGTGAADDSGLPNDRFFAVRPEGSVSTLKIQRTERGDSAVYLCASSSSAGIVDEQFFGPGTRLTVL.